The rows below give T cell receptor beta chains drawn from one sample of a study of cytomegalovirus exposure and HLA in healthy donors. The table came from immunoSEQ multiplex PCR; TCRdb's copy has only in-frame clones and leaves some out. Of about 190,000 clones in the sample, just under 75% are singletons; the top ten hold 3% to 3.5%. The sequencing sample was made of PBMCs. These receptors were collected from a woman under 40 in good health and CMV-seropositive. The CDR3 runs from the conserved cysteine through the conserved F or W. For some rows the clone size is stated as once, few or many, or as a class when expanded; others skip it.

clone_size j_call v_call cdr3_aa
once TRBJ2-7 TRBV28 CASSLTKPGWLEYF
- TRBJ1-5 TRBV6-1 CASSDGVNQPQHF
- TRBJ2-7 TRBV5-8 CASSQGQTSLDEQYF
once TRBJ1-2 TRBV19 CASARGFAGGDGYTF
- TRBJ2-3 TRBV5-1 CASSPHRGPPDTQYF
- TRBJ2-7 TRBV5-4 CASTQGGGSSYEQYF
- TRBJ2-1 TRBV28 CASSRTGPRSNEQFF
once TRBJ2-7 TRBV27 CASSFGPLYEQYF
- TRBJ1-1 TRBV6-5 CASSFDRGTEAFF
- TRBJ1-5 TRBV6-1 CASQGSRVQPQHF
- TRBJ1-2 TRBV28 CAIEETTNYGYTF
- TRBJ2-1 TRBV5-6 CASSLVRGLAGEEQFF
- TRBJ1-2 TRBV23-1 CASSQSEGGQRSYYGYTF
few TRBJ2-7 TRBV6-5 CASKLLAVSYEQYF
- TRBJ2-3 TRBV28 CAIRQISTDTQYF
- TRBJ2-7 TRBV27 CASSSHEGLAGMGEQYF
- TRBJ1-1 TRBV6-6 CASSYSGGGRTEAFF
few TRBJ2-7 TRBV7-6 CASSDQGYEQYF
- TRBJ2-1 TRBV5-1 CASSLTGGDFSYNEQFF
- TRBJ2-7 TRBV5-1 CASSLDFSGSTYEQYF
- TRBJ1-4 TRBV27 CASSPGSGTDNEKLFF
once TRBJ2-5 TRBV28 CASSLSRVLETQYF
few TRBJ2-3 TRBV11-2 CASSLNTGFTDTQYF
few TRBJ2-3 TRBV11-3 CASSPGQGSDTQYF
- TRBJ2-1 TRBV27 CASSLLGNEQFF
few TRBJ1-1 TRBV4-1 CASSQEAEMNTEAFF
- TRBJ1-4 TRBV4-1 CASRGGTELREKLFF
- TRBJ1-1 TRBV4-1 CASSLRPDRGATEAFF
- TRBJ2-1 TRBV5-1 CASSSTGYNEQFF
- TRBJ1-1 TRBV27 CASSSQPGGNTEAFF
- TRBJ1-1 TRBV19 CASSPGSGTGARTEAFF
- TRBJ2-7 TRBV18 CASSRAGTDPYEQYF
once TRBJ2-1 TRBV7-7 CASSPESSGFNEQFF
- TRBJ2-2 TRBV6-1 CASSEAPGGELFF
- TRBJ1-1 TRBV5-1 CASSDGVNTEAFF
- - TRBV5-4 CASSRDYEQYF
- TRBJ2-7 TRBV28 CASSSPGLAYEQYF
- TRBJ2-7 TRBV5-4 CASSRWASVEQYF
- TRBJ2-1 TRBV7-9 CASSPPGGNEQFF
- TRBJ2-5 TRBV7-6 CASSFDRVQETQYF
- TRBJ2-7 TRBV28 CASSSTEGGASEQYF
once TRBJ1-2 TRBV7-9 CASSLEGTVYGYTF
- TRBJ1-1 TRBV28 CASSSTGGVSEAFF
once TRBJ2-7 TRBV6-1 CASSGGTGTGTRYEQYF
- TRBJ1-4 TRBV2 CASSLRERSEKLFF
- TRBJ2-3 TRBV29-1 CSVVTSGRPDTQYF
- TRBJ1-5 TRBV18 CASSPRQGNQPQHF
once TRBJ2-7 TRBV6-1 CASSDPGTPPYEQYF
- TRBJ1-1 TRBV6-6 CASSLTGGRTEAFF
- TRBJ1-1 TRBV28 CASSSTGAGNTEAFF
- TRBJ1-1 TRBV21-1 CASSPGFGGMNTEAFF
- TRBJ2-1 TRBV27 CASNFGHEQFF
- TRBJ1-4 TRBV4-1 CASSSGEGQANEKLFF
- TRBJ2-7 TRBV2 CAIQVAGKSSYEQYF
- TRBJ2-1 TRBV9 CASSFSGRGSHEQFF
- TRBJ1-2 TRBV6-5 CASAKGAGYTF
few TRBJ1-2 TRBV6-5 CASTRPGYGYTF
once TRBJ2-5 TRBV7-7 CASSRQGFQETQYF
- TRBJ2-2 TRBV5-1 CASSLARSGDTGELFF